This TCR beta chain was found in a study of Ad26.COV2.S vaccination and SARS-CoV-2 variants. The V gene lost 0 bases and the J gene lost 9 bases, with 10 bases spanning the gap. Germline lookup yields CDR1 SGHRS and CDR2 YFSETQ. The CDR3 loop spans 14 amino acids. Some clones are missing from TCRdb's copy, which holds only in-frame ones; the method was immunoSEQ multiplex PCR. The data show a few hundred thousand clones, around four fifths seen once. Described treatment: over 15 received Ad26.COV2.S at low or high dose, single or two shots; about 5 received placebo; per-sample allocation not given. Samples analyzed were those drawn on day 63 after the first vaccine or placebo injection.

The starting material was peripheral blood, obtained in a trial of Ad26.COV2.S vaccine versus placebo. This chain connects TRBV5-1 to TRBJ1-6; tentative D call: TRBD1 (5 bases). The TCR was taken from a person between 18 and 60 years old who received the Ad26.COV2.S COVID-19 vaccine or a placebo. The CDR3 sequence is CASSLAGRGSPLHF. CDR3 DNA sequence: TGCGCCAGCAGCTTGGCCGGGAGGGGTTCACCCCTCCACTTT.